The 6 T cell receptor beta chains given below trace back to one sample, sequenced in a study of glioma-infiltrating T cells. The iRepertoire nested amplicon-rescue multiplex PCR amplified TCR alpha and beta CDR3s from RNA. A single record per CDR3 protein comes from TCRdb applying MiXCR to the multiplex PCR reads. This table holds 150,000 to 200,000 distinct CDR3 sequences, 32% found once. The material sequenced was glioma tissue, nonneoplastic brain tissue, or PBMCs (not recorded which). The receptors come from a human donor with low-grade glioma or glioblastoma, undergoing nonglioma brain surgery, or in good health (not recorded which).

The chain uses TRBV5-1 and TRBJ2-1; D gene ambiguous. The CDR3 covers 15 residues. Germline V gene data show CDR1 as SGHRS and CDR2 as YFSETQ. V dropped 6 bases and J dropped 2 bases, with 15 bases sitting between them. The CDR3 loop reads CASNPTGPTYNEQFF. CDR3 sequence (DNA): TGCGCCAGCAACCCGACGGGTCCAACCTACAATGAGCAGTTCTTC.

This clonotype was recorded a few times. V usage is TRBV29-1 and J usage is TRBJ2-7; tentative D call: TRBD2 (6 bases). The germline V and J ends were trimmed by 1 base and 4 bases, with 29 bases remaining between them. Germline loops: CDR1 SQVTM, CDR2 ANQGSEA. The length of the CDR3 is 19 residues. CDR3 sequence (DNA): TGCAGCGTTGAAGTTCCCCACCTCCTAGGTACCGGGAGTGATTACGAGCAGTACTTC. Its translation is CSVEVPHLLGTGSDYEQYF.

In DNA, the CDR3 is TGTGCCACCCGAAACCGGGGAGGAGACACCGGGGAGCTGTTTTTT. It specifies CATRNRGGDTGELFF. This chain links TRBV19 with TRBJ2-2, with a weak D call TRBD2 (6 bases). Trimming shortened V by 10 bases and J by 3 bases, and 18 bases separated the two germline ends. The CDR3 length is 15 residues. Germline V lookup: CDR1 LNHDA, CDR2 SQIVND (reference sequence).

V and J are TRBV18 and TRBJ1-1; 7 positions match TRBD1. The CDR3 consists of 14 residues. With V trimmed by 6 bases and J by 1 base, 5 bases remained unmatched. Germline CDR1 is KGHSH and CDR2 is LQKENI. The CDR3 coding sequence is TGTGCCAGCTCGCAAGACAGGGCGAACACTGAAGCTTTCTTT. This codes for CASSQDRANTEAFF.

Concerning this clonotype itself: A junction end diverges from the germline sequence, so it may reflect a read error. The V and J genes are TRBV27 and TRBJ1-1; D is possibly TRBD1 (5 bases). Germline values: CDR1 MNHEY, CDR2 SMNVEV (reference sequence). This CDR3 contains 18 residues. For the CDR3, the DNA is TGTGCCAGCCGTTTACCTCCAGGAGGGGCAGGCATCGTCGCTGACGCTTTCTTT. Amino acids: CASRLPPGGAGIVADAFF.

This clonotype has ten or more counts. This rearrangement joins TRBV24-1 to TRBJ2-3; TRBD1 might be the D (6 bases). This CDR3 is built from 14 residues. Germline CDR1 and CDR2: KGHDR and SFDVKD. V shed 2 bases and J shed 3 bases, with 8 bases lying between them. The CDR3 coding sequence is TGTGCCACCAGTGATTCCCAGGGGACAGATACGCAGTATTTT. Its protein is CATSDSQGTDTQYF.